This TCR beta chain derives from a study of cytomegalovirus exposure and HLA in healthy donors. Study-level results: Later genetic work tied a missense DCLRE1C variant to beta-chain V and J trimming. In a later analysis, across HLA loci, associated TCR counts were highest for DRB1, lowest for HLA-C. Per published accounts, TCR beta sequences correctly predicted the HLA-A and HLA-B alleles of most subjects. Confirmation was obtained in vitro that a few CMV-associated chains are specific for CMV antigens.

As for this clone: Antigen specificity is unknown.

Germline V CDR1 and CDR2: SGHRS, YFSETQ. The CDR3 extends over 13 amino acids. With 5 bases removed from V and 5 bases from J, the gap between germline ends came to 13 bases. The PCR used 60 Vbeta and 13 Jbeta primers. Sequenced by immunoSEQ multiplex PCR; TCRdb stores in-frame clones only, minus some. The sample contains approximately 140,000 clones, roughly 82% of which appear only once. This receptor was identified in a man aged 18 to 35 in good health and CMV-seropositive. The chain has TRBV5-1 and TRBJ1-2; D possibly corresponds to TRBD1 (6 bases). What was sequenced was PBMCs. CDR3 protein: CASSRDRKYGYTF. The CDR3 DNA reads as TGCGCCAGCAGTCGAGACAGGAAGTATGGCTACACCTTC.